The following is a T cell receptor beta chain sequence with its context. What it binds is unknown. The source of the sample is a study of shared clonotypes between healthy human individuals. Across several immunoSEQ plates, the genomic DNA of each subset was split evenly. PCR replicates performed on unsorted PBMC used approximately 320 ng DNA, 29,000 or so T cell genomes. Clones were read by immunoSEQ multiplex PCR, and TCRdb kept only the in-frame ones, dropping some. The repertoire holds about 450,000 clones, with about four fifths as singletons. Findings and limits, study-wide: Having only a few donors restricted how much genetic and exposure-history diversity was captured.

The V and J ends lost 6 bases and 7 bases respectively, with 22 bases between them. CDR1 and CDR2 from the germline V gene are MDHEN and SYDVKM. The CDR3 loop spans 16 amino acids. The chain uses TRBV28 and TRBJ1-5, with D tentatively TRBD1 (5 bases). The clonotype was recovered from a woman in her thirties or forties in good health. Some clones in this sample may be carry-over from other donors' samples. The sequenced sample was PBMCs. CDR3 nucleotide sequence: TGTGCCAGCAGGTCGCCCGGGGGTAATGCGTACCAGCCCCAGCATTTT. Protein sequence: CASRSPGGNAYQPQHF.